A selection of T cell receptor beta chains follows, all from one sample in a study of T cell responses to AZD1222 COVID-19 vaccine. Sequencing used immunoSEQ multiplex PCR; TCRdb keeps in-frame clones, though not all of them. The sample lists 120,000 to 150,000 clones; over 75% were seen once. The sample was peripheral blood, taken on day 0 of AZD1222 vaccination. The receptors originated from an adult in good health. Each CDR3 is given with its conserved first and last residue. The order of the fields is J gene, V gene, D gene, clone size, CDR3 DNA, CDR3 protein. A D gene is named only where the DNA matches it firmly. Clone size is shown for a subset of rows, as once, few, many or a class of expanded clone.

j_call: TRBJ1-1; v_call: TRBV6-6; d_call: -; clone_size: few; cdr3_nt: TGTGCCAGCAGTTACGGGCCAATGGGCCATAACACTGAAGCTTTCTTT; cdr3_aa: CASSYGPMGHNTEAFF
j_call: TRBJ2-2; v_call: TRBV6-5; d_call: -; clone_size: -; cdr3_nt: TGTGCCAGCAGTTACTCCTCCGGGAACACCGGGGAGCTGTTTTTT; cdr3_aa: CASSYSSGNTGELFF
j_call: TRBJ1-4; v_call: TRBV19; d_call: -; clone_size: -; cdr3_nt: TGTGCCAGTAGCCACAGAGCAACTAATGAAAAACTGTTTTTT; cdr3_aa: CASSHRATNEKLFF
j_call: TRBJ2-7; v_call: TRBV10-3; d_call: TRBD2; clone_size: -; cdr3_nt: TGTGCCATCAGTCCCCGGGGGGGCATATCCTACGAGCAGTACTTC; cdr3_aa: CAISPRGGISYEQYF
j_call: TRBJ1-3; v_call: TRBV12-3/TRBV12-4; d_call: -; clone_size: once; cdr3_nt: TGTGCCAGTACAGGGTTGGGTGGAAACACCATATATTTT; cdr3_aa: CASTGLGGNTIYF
j_call: TRBJ1-2; v_call: TRBV19; d_call: TRBD1; clone_size: -; cdr3_nt: TGTGCCAGTAGGGTCACCGGGACAGGGATCAACTATGGCTACACCTTC; cdr3_aa: CASRVTGTGINYGYTF
j_call: TRBJ1-1; v_call: TRBV9; d_call: -; clone_size: -; cdr3_nt: TGTGCCAGCAGCCAGAGGGGGGCGTTGAACACTGAAGCTTTCTTT; cdr3_aa: CASSQRGALNTEAFF
j_call: TRBJ1-4; v_call: TRBV7-9; d_call: -; clone_size: -; cdr3_nt: TGTGCCAGCAGCTTGGTGGGGGTTAATGAAAAACTGTTTTTT; cdr3_aa: CASSLVGVNEKLFF
j_call: TRBJ1-6; v_call: TRBV27; d_call: -; clone_size: -; cdr3_nt: TGTGCCAGCAGTTTCGGGTTTATGTCCCCCCTCCACTTT; cdr3_aa: CASSFGFMSPLHF
j_call: TRBJ1-5; v_call: TRBV2; d_call: TRBD1; clone_size: few; cdr3_nt: TGTGCCAGCAGCGACTACGGGACAGGGGGATCCAATCAGCCCCAGCATTTT; cdr3_aa: CASSDYGTGGSNQPQHF
j_call: TRBJ1-3; v_call: TRBV4-1; d_call: -; clone_size: -; cdr3_nt: TGCGCCAGCAGCCAAGTGAGCTCTGGAAACACCATATATTTT; cdr3_aa: CASSQVSSGNTIYF
j_call: TRBJ2-2; v_call: TRBV6-5; d_call: -; clone_size: -; cdr3_nt: TGTGCCAGCAGTTACTCGAGTACGAGCACCGGGGAGCTGTTTTTT; cdr3_aa: CASSYSSTSTGELFF
j_call: TRBJ2-2; v_call: TRBV9; d_call: TRBD1; clone_size: -; cdr3_nt: TGTGCCAGCAGCGTCGGGGGGACAGGGGGCAACACCGGGGAGCTGTTTTTT; cdr3_aa: CASSVGGTGGNTGELFF
j_call: TRBJ1-2; v_call: TRBV30; d_call: -; clone_size: -; cdr3_nt: TGTGCCTGCCTCAGGGGCCGGAACTATGGCTACACCTTC; cdr3_aa: CACLRGRNYGYTF
j_call: TRBJ2-3; v_call: TRBV5-1; d_call: TRBD1; clone_size: -; cdr3_nt: TGCGCCAGCAGCTTGCAGGGGGACAACACAGATACGCAGTATTTT; cdr3_aa: CASSLQGDNTDTQYF
j_call: TRBJ2-3; v_call: TRBV7-9; d_call: TRBD1; clone_size: -; cdr3_nt: TGTGCCAGCAGCTACGACAGGGTATCCACAGATACGCAGTATTTT; cdr3_aa: CASSYDRVSTDTQYF
j_call: TRBJ1-1; v_call: TRBV11-2; d_call: -; clone_size: -; cdr3_nt: TGTGCCAGCAGCCCCCAGGGGAGCAGGAGAGGTGAAGCTTTCTTT; cdr3_aa: CASSPQGSRRGEAFF
j_call: TRBJ2-3; v_call: TRBV4-3; d_call: -; clone_size: -; cdr3_nt: TGCGCCAGCAGCCAAGGGACAGCCACAGATACGCAGTATTTT; cdr3_aa: CASSQGTATDTQYF
j_call: TRBJ2-2; v_call: TRBV30; d_call: TRBD2; clone_size: -; cdr3_nt: TGTGCCTGGAGTGCAGCGGGGGCATGGACCGGGGAGCTGTTTTTT; cdr3_aa: CAWSAAGAWTGELFF
j_call: TRBJ2-7; v_call: TRBV21-1; d_call: -; clone_size: -; cdr3_nt: TGTGCCAGCAGCAAAGGTCTAATAGGGCTCCGAAACGAGCAGTACTTC; cdr3_aa: CASSKGLIGLRNEQYF